This T cell receptor (beta chain) was obtained from a study of blood T cell repertoires in COVID-19. Libraries were prepared by immunoSEQ multiplex PCR; TCRdb keeps only in-frame clonotypes and omits some of them. The top ten hold 1.2% of the sample, which has over 300,000 clones, roughly 90% seen once. After removal of 3 bases from V and 4 bases from J, the junction contained 1 base not matched to a gene. Germline values: CDR1 MRHNA, CDR2 SNTAGT. CDR3 length equals 15 residues. Concerning this clone: The same CDR3 also results from other DNA sequences found in this sample.

V usage is TRBV6-4 and J usage is TRBJ2-3; TRBD2 aligns across 13 bases. The sequenced sample consisted of peripheral blood. The sequence came from a man aged 35 to 55 with acute or convalescent COVID-19. CDR3 sequence reads: CASSEGLAGPDTQYF. CDR3 sequence (DNA): TGTGCCAGCAGTGAGGGACTAGCGGGACCAGATACGCAGTATTTT.